Each of the 5 T cell receptor beta chains below was sequenced from the same sample in a study of CD8+CD57+ T cells in acquired aplastic anemia. The template for TCR beta VDJ and CDR3 sequence profiling was genomic DNA. TCRdb passed the reads through MiXCR, listing each CDR3 protein once. The table shows hundreds of thousands of distinct CDR3 sequences, with roughly 68% occurring only once. The sample consisted of sorted CD4+, CD8+, or CD8+CD57+ T cells (not recorded which) from PBMCs. The origin of the receptors is a human donor in good health, serving as a control.

This clonotype occurred a few times. The chain is built from TRBV2 and TRBJ2-5, with D unclear. Trimming removed 3 bases at V and 5 bases at J, with 4 bases between. CDR1 SNHLY and CDR2 FYNNEI come from the germline V gene. CDR3 length equals 11 residues. Written as DNA, the CDR3 is TGTGCCAGCAGTGACTGGGAGACCCAGTACTTC. Amino acids: CASSDWETQYF.

This sequence joins TRBV20-1 and TRBJ1-6; a possible D gene is TRBD1 (6 bases). The CDR3 length is 14 residues. Looked up from germline, CDR1 is DFQATT and CDR2 is SNEGSKA (reference sequence). V was cut by 6 bases and J by 9 bases, with 18 bases left in between. The CDR3 loop reads CSARTRTDSSPLHF. The CDR3 nucleotides read TGCAGTGCCCGCACAAGGACAGACAGTTCACCCCTCCACTTT.

A note on this clonotype: This sequence may be a read error, since a much larger clone differs from it by one base. V usage is TRBV7-9 and J usage is TRBJ1-4, with D perhaps matching TRBD1 (6 bases). V was cut by 3 bases and J by 5 bases, with 13 bases left in between. This CDR3 comprises 15 residues. Germline V gives CDR1 SEHNR, CDR2 FQNEAQ (reference sequence). The CDR3, as DNA: TGTGCCAGCAGCTTGGGGGCGGTGCCGAATGAAAAACTGTTTTTT. Residues: CASSLGAVPNEKLFF.

For this clonotype: Germline and junction disagree at one end, which may indicate a read error. This sequence joins TRBV7-9 and TRBJ1-2, with D perhaps TRBD1 (6 bases). There are 14 residues in the CDR3. Germline CDR1 reads SEHNR; CDR2 reads FQNEAQ (reference sequence). CDR3 residues: CASSLVVRVAGTMF. The CDR3 nucleotides read TGTGCCAGCAGCTTAGTTGTGCGAGTAGCGGGGACAATGTTC. Looking up the rest from reference TRBV7-9 and TRBJ1-2 gives the full variable domain: DTGVSQNPRHKITKRGQNVTFRCDPISEHNRLYWYRQTLGQGPEFLTYFQNEAQLEKSRLLSDRFSAERPKGSFSTLEIQRTEQGDSAMYLCASSLVVRVAGTMFGSGTRLTVV.

The chain uses TRBV20-1 and TRBJ2-7; tentatively, D is TRBD1 (6 bases). CDR3 length: 15 amino acids. The germline V gene has CDR1 DFQATT and CDR2 SNEGSKA (reference sequence). The chain's CDR3 is CQQLSPRTDAYEQYF. In nucleotides, the CDR3 is TGCCAGCAGCTTAGCCCCAGGACAGATGCCTACGAGCAGTACTTC.